This TCR beta chain derives from a study of blood T cell repertoires in COVID-19. For the study at large: Specimens from acute and convalescent COVID-19 originated in the United States, Italy and Spain. From T cells, B-cell-depleted T cells, or PBMCs came the material, which was cDNA or gDNA.

In the original workflow: Estimates of nucleated cell counts were drawn from the amplification of reference gene primers. Data came from immunoSEQ multiplex PCR; TCRdb stores just in-frame clones and leaves some out. That table gives V, J and clone size, and the DNA gave D and trimming. The sample contains 50,000 to 60,000 clones, 90% to 95% of which appear only once. V gave up 5 bases and J gave up 6 bases; unmatched junction bases: 7. CDR1 and CDR2 from the germline V gene are SGHTA and FQGNSA. This CDR3 has 15 amino acids. Specimen: peripheral blood. This sequence joins TRBV7-2 and TRBJ2-7, with TRBD2 matching 13 bases. The sequence derives from a woman aged 80 or over with acute or convalescent COVID-19. DNA for the CDR3: TGTGCCAGCAGCCTCGGGACTAGCGGGACTACCGAGCAGTACTTC. This gives the protein CASSLGTSGTTEQYF.